This T cell receptor (beta chain) was obtained from a study of T cell responses to AZD1222 COVID-19 vaccine. Germline CDR1 SGHRS, CDR2 YFSETQ. The CDR3 sequence is 14 residues long. The V gene lost 1 base and the J gene lost 1 base, with 8 bases spanning the gap. Comments on this clone: Its antigen remains unidentified.

Measured with immunoSEQ multiplex PCR; TCRdb has only the in-frame clones, and not every one. The profile shows roughly 67,000 clones, roughly 90% of them singletons. The study, taken as a whole, reports: Vaccine-related CD4 TCRs covered spike, predominating at 160-218 and 743-854. The donor group comprised mostly white British people and more females; the analysis possibly underestimated clonal diversity. Only after the peak T cell response were repertoires sampled.

Sample: peripheral blood, taken on day 0 of AZD1222 vaccination. The rearrangement joins TRBV5-1 to TRBJ1-1, with D unclear. The TCR was taken from an adult in good health. Here the CDR3 DNA reads TGCGCCAGCAGCTTGTACAGTTCGAACACTGAAGCTTTCTTT. Its translation is CASSLYSSNTEAFF.